This TCR beta chain originates from a study of blood T cells in healthy people across ages. Next came a second PCR, run for about 6 to 12 cycles, which used a sample-barcoded 5' primer along with a J-beta primer mix. One entry per CDR3 protein, called by TCRdb with MiXCR from the 5' RACE reads. The sample records roughly 800,000 distinct CDR3 sequences, around 25% being singletons. Trimming took 2 bases from V and 2 from J, leaving 8 bases between them. Germline CDR1 is SGHDT and CDR2 is YYEEEE. The CDR3 loop spans 14 amino acids. Ten milliliters of peripheral blood were drawn from each donor into EDTA-treated tubes. These same records also appear under a second study, on T cells of mothers and their children. Per that paper: Unrelated pairs and related pairs have their TCR recombination output shaped similarly by thymic selection. Compared with unrelated pairs, related mother-child pairs had slightly higher, non-significant overlap.

The source is a boy between 10 and 17 years old in good health. The chain recombines TRBV5-6 with TRBJ1-5, with D unresolved. Material: blood. CDR3: CASSFGLGNQPQHF. CDR3 sequence (DNA): TGTGCCAGCAGCTTCGGGTTGGGCAATCAGCCCCAGCATTTT.